This passage covers 8 T cell receptor beta chains from one sample sequenced in a study of blood T cells in healthy people across ages. A J-beta primer mix and a sample-barcoded 5' primer were used in a second PCR of about 7 to 12 cycles. TCRdb passed the 5' RACE reads through MiXCR, listing each CDR3 protein once. The sample holds about 280,000 distinct CDR3 sequences, 27% seen once. Source material: blood. The receptors were gathered from a woman between 65 and 79 years old in good health.

The chain uses TRBV21-1 and TRBJ2-1; TRBD1, the table's D call, lacks a check against the DNA. TRBV21-1 is flagged as a pseudogene. The CDR3 runs 17 residues. The CDR3 bases are TGTGCCAGCAGCAAAGTCGCTCGACAGTCGTACCCCCATGAGCAGTTCTTC. Translating gives CASSKVARQSYPHEQFF.

This clonotype was picked up many times. J is TRBJ2-5 and V is TRBV29-1, with 10 positions matching TRBD1. The DNA end favors TRBJ2-1, so the J call may be wrong. CDR1 SQVTM and CDR2 ANQGSEA come from the germline V gene. The CDR3 contains 13 residues. This chain's CDR3 is CSAYGQGGSEQFF. CDR3 DNA sequence: TGCAGCGCCTACGGACAGGGGGGGAGTGAGCAGTTCTTC.

This sequence joins TRBV15 and TRBJ2-3, with 8 nucleotides matching TRBD2. This CDR3 spans 15 amino acids. Germline CDR1 is LNHNV and CDR2 is YYDKDF (reference sequence). The J segment lost 3 bases and the V segment lost 8 bases, leaving 10 bases of the junction unmatched. This CDR3 is CATSPFSGRTDTQYF. The CDR3 DNA follows: TGTGCCACCTCACCCTTCAGCGGGAGAACAGATACGCAGTATTTT.

This clonotype was counted only a few times. The rearrangement joins TRBV2 to TRBJ2-5; possible D gene TRBD1, 6 bases. The germline CDR1 and CDR2 sequences are SNHLY and FYNNEI. The V and J ends lost 5 bases and 2 bases respectively, with 9 bases between them. The CDR3 is made up of 13 amino acids. The CDR3, as DNA: TGTGCCAGCAGTTTCCAGGGGCAAGAGACCCAGTACTTC. It yields the protein CASSFQGQETQYF.

In its sample, this clonotype was seen a few times. The V and J genes are TRBV6-2 or TRBV6-3 and TRBJ2-5, with TRBD2 matching 12 bases. The CDR3 length is 15 residues. After removal of 2 bases from V and 2 bases from J, the junction contained 0 bases not matched to a gene. From germline, CDR1 is MNHEY and CDR2 SVGEGT. The DNA of the CDR3 is TGTGCCAGCAGTTACACTAGCGGGGGGCAAGAGACCCAGTACTTC. This translates into CASSYTSGGQETQYF.

This clonotype was picked up a small number of times. This chain uses TRBV28 with TRBJ1-1, with D unresolved. V lost 5 bases and J lost 0, with 10 bases in between. CDR1 MDHEN and CDR2 SYDVKM come from the germline V gene. The CDR3 spans 14 residues. CDR3 coding DNA: TGTGCCAGCAGTCCCCCAGTGATGAACACTGAAGCTTTCTTT. Translating it yields CASSPPVMNTEAFF.

The CDR3, as DNA: TGCAGTGCTAGTTTGGCACAGCGGGCTTTCTTT. Its protein is CSASLAQRAFF. The V call is TRBV20-1, the J call TRBJ1-1; D ambiguous. The CDR3 spans 11 residues. Trimming shortened V by 3 bases and J by 11 bases, and 13 bases separated the two germline ends. Germline CDR1 reads DFQATT; CDR2 reads SNEGSKA (reference sequence).

This chain joins TRBV6-1 and TRBJ1-5; D unresolved. Germline loops: CDR1 MNHNS, CDR2 SASEGT. V was pared by 9 bases and J by 6 bases, with 12 bases between. This CDR3 has 12 amino acids. In DNA form, the CDR3 reads TGTGCCAGACTGATTCGTGTTCAGCCCCAGCATTTT. This encodes CARLIRVQPQHF.